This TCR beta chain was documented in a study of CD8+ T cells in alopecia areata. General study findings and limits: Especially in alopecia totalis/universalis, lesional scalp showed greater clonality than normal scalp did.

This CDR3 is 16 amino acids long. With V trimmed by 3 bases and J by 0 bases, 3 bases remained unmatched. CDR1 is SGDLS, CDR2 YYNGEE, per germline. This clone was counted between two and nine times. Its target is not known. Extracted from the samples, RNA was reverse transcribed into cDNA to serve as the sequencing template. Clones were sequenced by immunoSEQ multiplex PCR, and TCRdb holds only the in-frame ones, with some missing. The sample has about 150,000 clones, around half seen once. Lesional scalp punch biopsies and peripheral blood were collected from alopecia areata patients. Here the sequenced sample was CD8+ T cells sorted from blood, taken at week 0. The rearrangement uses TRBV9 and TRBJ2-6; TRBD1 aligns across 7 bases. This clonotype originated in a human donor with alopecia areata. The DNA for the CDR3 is TGTGCCAGCAGCGGGGGACAGCCCTCTGGGGCCAACGTCCTGACTTTC. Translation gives CASSGGQPSGANVLTF.